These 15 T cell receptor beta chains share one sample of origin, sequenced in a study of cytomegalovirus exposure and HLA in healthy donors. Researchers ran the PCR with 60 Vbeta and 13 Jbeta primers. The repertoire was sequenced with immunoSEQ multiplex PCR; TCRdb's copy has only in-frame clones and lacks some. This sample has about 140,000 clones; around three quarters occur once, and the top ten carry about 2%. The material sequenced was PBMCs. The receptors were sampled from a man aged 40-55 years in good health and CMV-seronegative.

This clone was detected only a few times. CDR3 in amino acids: CASSGGGLDQPQHF. CDR3 nucleotide sequence: TGTGCCAGCAGTGGGGGGGGGTTGGATCAGCCCCAGCATTTT. V usage is TRBV7-9 and J usage is TRBJ1-5; D might be TRBD1 (5 bases). Germline lookup yields CDR1 SEHNR and CDR2 FQNEAQ (reference sequence). The V end lost 6 bases, the J end lost 5 bases, and 14 bases lay between the germline ends. The CDR3 length is 14 residues.

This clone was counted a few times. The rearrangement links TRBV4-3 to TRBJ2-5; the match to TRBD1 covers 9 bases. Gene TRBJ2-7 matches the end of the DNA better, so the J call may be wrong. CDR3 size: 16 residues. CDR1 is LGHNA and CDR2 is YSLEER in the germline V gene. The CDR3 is CASSQEAVGQGYEQYF. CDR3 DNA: TGCGCCAGCAGCCAAGAAGCAGTAGGACAGGGGTACGAGCAGTACTTC.

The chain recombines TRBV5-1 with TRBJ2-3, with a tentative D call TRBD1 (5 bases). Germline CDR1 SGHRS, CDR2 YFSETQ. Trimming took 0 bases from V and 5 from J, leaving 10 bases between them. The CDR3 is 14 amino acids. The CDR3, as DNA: TGCGCCAGCAGCTTGGATAGGGGTGGAGATACGCAGTATTTT. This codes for CASSLDRGGDTQYF.

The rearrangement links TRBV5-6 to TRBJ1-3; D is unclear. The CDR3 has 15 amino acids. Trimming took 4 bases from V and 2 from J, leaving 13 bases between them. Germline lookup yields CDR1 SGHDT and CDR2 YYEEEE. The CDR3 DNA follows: TGTGCCAGCAGCAAAAGTCTCGCGGCTGGAAACACCATATATTTT. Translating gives CASSKSLAAGNTIYF. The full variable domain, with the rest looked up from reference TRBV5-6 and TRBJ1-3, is DAGVTQSPTHLIKTRGQQVTLRCSPKSGHDTVSWYQQALGQGPQFIFQYYEEEERQRGNFPDRFSGHQFPNYSSELNVNALLLGDSALYLCASSKSLAAGNTIYFGEGSWLTVV.

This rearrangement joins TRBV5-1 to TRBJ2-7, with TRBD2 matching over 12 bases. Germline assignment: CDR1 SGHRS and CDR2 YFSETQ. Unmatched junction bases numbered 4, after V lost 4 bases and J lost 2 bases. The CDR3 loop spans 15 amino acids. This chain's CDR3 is CASSTSGGHPYEQYF. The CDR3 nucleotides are TGCGCCAGCAGCACTAGCGGGGGGCACCCCTACGAGCAGTACTTC.

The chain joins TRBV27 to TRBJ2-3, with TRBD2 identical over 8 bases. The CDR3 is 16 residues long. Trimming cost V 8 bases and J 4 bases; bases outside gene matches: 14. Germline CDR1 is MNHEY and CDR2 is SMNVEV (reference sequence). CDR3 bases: TGTGCCAGCCGTAGACGTTTAGCGGGACCCTCAGATACGCAGTATTTT. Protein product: CASRRRLAGPSDTQYF.

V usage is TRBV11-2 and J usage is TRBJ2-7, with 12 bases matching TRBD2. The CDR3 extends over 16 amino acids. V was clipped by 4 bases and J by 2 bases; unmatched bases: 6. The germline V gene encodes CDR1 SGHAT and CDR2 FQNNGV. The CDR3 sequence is CASSSIGLAGPYEQYF. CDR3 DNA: TGTGCCAGCAGCTCCATAGGACTAGCGGGACCCTACGAGCAGTACTTC.

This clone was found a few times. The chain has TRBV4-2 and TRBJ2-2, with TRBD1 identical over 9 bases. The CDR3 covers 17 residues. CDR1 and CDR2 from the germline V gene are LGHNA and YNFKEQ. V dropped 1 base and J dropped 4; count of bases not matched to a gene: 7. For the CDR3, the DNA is TGTGCCAGCAGCCAAGTGGGGGGGACAGGGTCCACCGGGGAGCTGTTTTTT. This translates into CASSQVGGTGSTGELFF.

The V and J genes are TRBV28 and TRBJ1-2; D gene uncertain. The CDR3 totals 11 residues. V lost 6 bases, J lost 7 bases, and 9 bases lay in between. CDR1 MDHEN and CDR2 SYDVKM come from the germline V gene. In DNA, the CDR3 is TGTGCCAGCAGATCTCCTTCTGGCTACACCTTC. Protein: CASRSPSGYTF.

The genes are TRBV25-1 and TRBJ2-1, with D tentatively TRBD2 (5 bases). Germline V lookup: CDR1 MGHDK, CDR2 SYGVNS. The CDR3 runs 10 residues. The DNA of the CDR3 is TGTGCGACGGGGAACAATGAGCAGTTCTTC. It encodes CATGNNEQFF. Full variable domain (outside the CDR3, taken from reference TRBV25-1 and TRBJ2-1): EADIYQTPRYLVIGTGKKITLECSQTMGHDKMYWYQQDPGMELHLIHYSYGVNSTEKGDLSSESTVSRIRTEHFPLTLESARPSHTSQYLCATGNNEQFFGPGTRLTVL.

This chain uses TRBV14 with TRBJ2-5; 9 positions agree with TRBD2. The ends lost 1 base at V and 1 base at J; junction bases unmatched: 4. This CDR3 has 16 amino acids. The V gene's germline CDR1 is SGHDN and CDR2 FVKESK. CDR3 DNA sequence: TGTGCCAGCAGCCAAGTAGTAGCGGGGGCCCAAGAGACCCAGTACTTC. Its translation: CASSQVVAGAQETQYF.

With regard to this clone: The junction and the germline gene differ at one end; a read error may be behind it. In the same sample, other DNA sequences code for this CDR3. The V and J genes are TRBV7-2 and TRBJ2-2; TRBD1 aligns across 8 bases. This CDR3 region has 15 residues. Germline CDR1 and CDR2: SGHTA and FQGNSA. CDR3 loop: CASSLDRGNTGELFF. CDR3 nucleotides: TGTGCTAGCAGCTTAGACAGGGGGAACACCGGGGAGCTGTTTTTT.

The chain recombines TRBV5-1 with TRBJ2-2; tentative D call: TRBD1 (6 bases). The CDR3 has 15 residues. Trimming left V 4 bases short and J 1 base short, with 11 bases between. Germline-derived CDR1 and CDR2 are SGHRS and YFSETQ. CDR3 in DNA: TGCGCCAGCAGCATCGGACAGCAGAACACCGGGGAGCTGTTTTTT. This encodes CASSIGQQNTGELFF.

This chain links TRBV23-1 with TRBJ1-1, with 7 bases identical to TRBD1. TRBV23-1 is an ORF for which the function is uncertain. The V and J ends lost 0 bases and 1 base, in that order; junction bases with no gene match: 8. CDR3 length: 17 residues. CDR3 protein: CASSQSDRASPNTEAFF. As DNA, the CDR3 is TGCGCCAGCAGTCAATCCGACAGGGCATCACCGAACACTGAAGCTTTCTTT.

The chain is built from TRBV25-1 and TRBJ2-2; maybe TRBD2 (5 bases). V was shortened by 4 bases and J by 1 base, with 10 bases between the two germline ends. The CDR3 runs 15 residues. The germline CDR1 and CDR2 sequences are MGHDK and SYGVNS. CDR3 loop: CASSADRGNTGELFF. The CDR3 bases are TGTGCCAGCAGTGCGGACCGGGGGAACACCGGGGAGCTGTTTTTT.